The present entry profiles one T cell receptor (beta chain) with its context. Antigen: not known. The sample is drawn from a study of shared clonotypes between healthy human individuals. Study at large: In total, the donors were two women and a few men aged 18 to 49. Study findings and constraints: Apart from blood, nothing was sampled; tissue repertoires likely differ. The donor pool, a small one, limited the genetic and exposure-history diversity represented.

The assay was immunoSEQ multiplex PCR, and TCRdb's table has in-frame clones only and misses some. Of about 490,000 clones listed, about 84% were seen once; the top ten hold about 13%. Around 100 million PBMCs were counted before genomic DNA extraction. The TCR was taken from a woman aged 40 to 55 in good health. Some clones in this sample may be carry-over from other donors' samples. The specimen was PBMCs.

This CDR3 is CASSLAETGPYEQYF. The CDR3, as DNA: TGTGCCAGCAGCTTAGCAGAGACTGGGCCCTACGAGCAGTACTTC. The chain joins TRBV7-8 to TRBJ2-7; D remains ambiguous. This CDR3 has 15 amino acids. Trimming cost V 0 bases and J 2 bases, with 11 bases left between them. Germline loops: CDR1 SGHVS, CDR2 FQNEAQ.